Here is one T cell receptor beta chain with its context. The sample holds other DNA sequences that translate to the same CDR3. This sample was taken from a study of blood T cell repertoires in COVID-19. Across the study: Specimens from acute and convalescent COVID-19 originated in the United States, Italy and Spain. Nucleic acid was either cDNA or gDNA, and it came from T cells, B-cell-depleted T cells, or PBMCs.

Per the germline V gene, CDR1 is SGHKS and CDR2 is YYEKEE (reference sequence). Germline trimming cut 2 bases from V and 3 bases from J; bases unmatched to any gene: 5. This CDR3 is 15 amino acids long. Methods used by the authors: Reference gene primer amplification gave nucleated cell count estimates. Sequencing used immunoSEQ multiplex PCR; TCRdb keeps in-frame clones, though not all of them. V and J calls and clone size are copied from that table; D and trimming were computed from the DNA. The profile shows over 300,000 clones, around 92% of them singletons. The J gene is TRBJ2-1, the V gene TRBV5-5; 7 nucleotides match TRBD1. Input material: peripheral blood. The receptor's source is a man aged 18-30 years who had recovered from COVID-19. CDR3 DNA sequence: TGTGCCAGCAGCTTACCCGGGACAGACTACAATGAGCAGTTCTTC. Its translation is CASSLPGTDYNEQFF.